This T cell receptor beta chain derives from a study of T cell changes during pregnancy in multiple sclerosis. Produced via immunoSEQ multiplex PCR; TCRdb's table is partial and in-frame only. Here the sample spans fewer than 65,000 clones, roughly 95% being singletons. The CDR3 loop spans 15 amino acids. With 6 bases removed from V and 2 bases from J, the gap between germline ends came to 16 bases. Germline V gene data show CDR1 as KGHSH and CDR2 as LQKENI. The chain employs TRBV18 and TRBJ2-5, with D perhaps matching TRBD2 (5 bases). The TCR sequence derives from a female donor with multiple sclerosis, enrolled in a pregnancy study. The sample here was CD4+ T cells from peripheral blood mononuclear cells, taken in the third trimester of pregnancy. The CDR3 region is CASSHDTGIQETQYF. In DNA, the CDR3 is TGTGCCAGCTCCCACGATACGGGGATTCAAGAGACCCAGTACTTC.